At least ten counts were recorded for the clone carrying this TCR beta chain. The antigen is undetermined. The data derive from a study of T cells in Graves' hyperthyroidism and ophthalmopathy. Points from the study as a whole: Expanded thyroid clonotypes (above 0.001) were mostly also found in blood.

It was RNA transcripts that yielded the amplified TCR beta CDR3 regions. The TCR CDR3 was amplified in a first-round RT-PCR using the HTBI primer set. TCRdb reprocessed the multiplex PCR reads via MiXCR and lists one record per CDR3 protein. The table has 350,000 to 450,000 distinct CDR3 sequences, about 18% seen once. With 6 bases removed from V and 0 bases from J, the gap between germline ends came to 12 bases. The germline V gene encodes CDR1 SNHLY and CDR2 FYNNEI. CDR3 length: 15 amino acids. The chain is built from TRBV2 and TRBJ1-5; unclear D gene. The receptor was isolated from a young woman with Graves' hyperthyroidism that later progressed to Graves' ophthalmopathy. The specimen sequenced was blood. The CDR3 DNA reads TGTGCCAGCAGCCAGACGAGCTATAGCAATCAGCCCCAGCATTTT. This translates into CASSQTSYSNQPQHF.